This T cell receptor (beta chain) comes out of a study of radiotherapy plus CTLA-4 blockade in lung cancer (dated by TCRdb to 2016 to 2019). Regarding the complete study: Among enrolled patients, about 17% had an objective response and 25% to 40% reached disease control.

Focal radiation therapy combined with CTLA-4 blockade (ipilimumab) was tested in patients with chemo-refractory metastatic non-small-cell lung cancer. The library was prepared using the immunoSEQ multiplex PCR assay. The source is immuneACCESS, and TCRdb retained only in-frame sequences with V and J called. Part of the clones is not carried over; for the studies checked, unresolved V genes explain less than half of this, and the remainder is unexplained. The sample table records some 40,000 clones; nearly 80% of these occur just once. The top ten hold more than 20% of the sample. A word on this clone: The antigen this receptor binds is unknown. No base-level quality is on record; no much larger clone is a single base apart.

Study-wide conclusions, independent of this receptor: After treatment with radiotherapy and ipilimumab, TCR clones that originated in tumors expanded in peripheral blood. Increased serum interferon-beta after radiation, together with early dynamic changes in blood T cell clones, were reported to be the strongest predictors of response.

The clonotype originates from a human donor with non-small cell lung cancer that progressed on radiotherapy plus ipilimumab. The sample in question was peripheral blood, obtained from a patient treated with radiotherapy plus ipilimumab.

The CDR3 in this case is CASSGGQGKIYGYTF. The DNA reads TGTGCCAGCAGCGGAGGACAGGGAAAGATCTATGGCTACACCTTC. The chain is assembled from TRBV7-6 and TRBJ1-2, and 8 junction bases match TRBD1. The CDR3 has 15 amino acids, counting the end cysteine and phenylalanine. CDR3 DNA is the only sequence kept; it has 45 bases, read in frame from the first base. The germline V end is reduced by 5 bases and the J end by 4 bases; junction bases left unmatched: 9. Based on the germline V gene, the CDR1 and CDR2 sequences are SGHVS and FNYEAQ. Extended through the reference TRBV7-6 and TRBJ1-2 proteins, this CDR3 yields the full variable domain: GAGVSQSPRYKVTKRGQDVALRCDPISGHVSLYWYRQALGQGPEFLTYFNYEAQQDKSGLPNDRFSAERPEGSISTLTIQRTEQRDSAMYRCASSGGQGKIYGYTFGSGTRLTVV.